The 7 T cell receptor beta chains reported below all come from one sample, sequenced in a study of blood T cell repertoires in COVID-19. Clones were read by immunoSEQ multiplex PCR, and TCRdb kept only the in-frame ones, dropping some. Among about 200,000 clones listed, roughly 86% were seen once. The sample comprised PBMCs or T cells enriched from blood (not recorded which). All receptors come from a woman in her twenties or thirties with acute COVID-19.

This chain connects TRBV5-4 to TRBJ1-2, with 7 bases identical to TRBD1. J gave up 8 bases and V 0 bases, and 4 bases lay outside the gene matches. Germline CDR1 reads SGHNT; CDR2 reads YYREEE (reference sequence). The CDR3 covers 13 residues. The CDR3 DNA follows: TGTGCCAGCAGCTTGGAGGGGGCCCCCGGCTACACCTTC. Protein product: CASSLEGAPGYTF.

V and J are TRBV27 and TRBJ1-4; no clear D gene. The CDR3 has 15 residues. Trimming pared 5 bases from V and 7 bases from J, leaving 17 bases between. CDR1 MNHEY and CDR2 SMNVEV come from the germline V gene (reference sequence). CDR3 region: CASSPRSYRGEKLFF. The CDR3 nucleotides are TGTGCCAGCAGTCCGCGGTCTTATCGGGGTGAAAAACTGTTTTTT.

V is TRBV9 and J is TRBJ2-5; 8 bases map to TRBD1. The CDR3 extends over 14 amino acids. The germline V gene encodes CDR1 SGDLS and CDR2 YYNGEE. V gave up 0 bases and J gave up 6 bases; unmatched junction bases: 4. CDR3 bases: TGTGCCAGCAGCGTAGCAGACAGGGGACAGACCCAGTACTTC. It yields the protein CASSVADRGQTQYF.

The genes are TRBV2 and TRBJ2-7; D gene ambiguous. CDR3 length: 13 residues. In germline, CDR1 is SNHLY, CDR2 FYNNEI. Deletions cut 6 bases from V and 3 bases from J, with 12 bases between. The CDR3 DNA reads as TGTGCCAGCAGCGTGAGATCGATCTACGAGCAGTACTTC. It translates to CASSVRSIYEQYF.

V is TRBV27 and J is TRBJ1-2; 9 positions agree with TRBD1. The CDR3 is made up of 15 amino acids. Trimming removed 5 bases from V and 5 bases from J; junction bases left unmatched: 9. The germline V gene has CDR1 MNHEY and CDR2 SMNVEV (reference sequence). Here the CDR3 reads CASSPSGTGRYGYTF. Written as DNA, the CDR3 is TGTGCCAGCAGTCCCTCAGGGACAGGGCGGTATGGCTACACCTTC.

The chain links TRBV5-8 to TRBJ2-3, with 8 bases fitting TRBD1. The length of the CDR3 is 15 residues. Trimming at V came to 9 bases and at J to 3 bases, leaving 12 bases not matched to a gene. Germline V gene data show CDR1 as SGHTS and CDR2 as YDEGEE. The CDR3 sequence is CATPRDRRLTDTQYF. CDR3 nucleotides: TGTGCCACCCCGAGGGACAGGAGGTTAACAGATACGCAGTATTTT.

The chain combines TRBV7-9 with TRBJ2-2, with 8 bases identical to TRBD1. The V segment lost 4 bases and the J segment 6 bases; nucleotides outside the gene matches: 10. The CDR3 spans 16 residues. Germline CDR1 SEHNR, CDR2 FQNEAQ (reference sequence). CDR3 nucleotides: TGTGCCAGCAGCTCCTCCTCGACAGGGGTAGCCGGGGAGCTGTTTTTT. As protein: CASSSSSTGVAGELFF. Variable domain in full (rest from reference TRBV7-9 and TRBJ2-2): DTGVSQNPRHKITKRGQNVTFRCDPISEHNRLYWYRQTLGQGPEFLTYFQNEAQLEKSRLLSDRFSAERPKGSFSTLEIQRTEQGDSAMYLCASSSSSTGVAGELFFGEGSRLTVL.